What follows is one T cell receptor (beta chain) and its context. Its specificity is unknown. The entry originates in a study of blood T cells in healthy people across ages. Overall study findings and caveats: The unsorted PBMCs prevented any conclusive comparison of naive versus antigen-experienced cells. Naive T cell percentage showed a strong correlation with TCR beta diversity.

The germline gives CDR1 SGHRS, CDR2 YFSETQ. The CDR3 runs 18 residues. Trimming cost V 5 bases and J 0 bases; bases outside gene matches: 15. With a J-beta primer mix and a sample-barcoded 5' primer, a second PCR ran about 7 to 12 cycles. TCRdb called the 5' RACE reads again in MiXCR, with one record for every CDR3 protein. The data hold about 580,000 distinct CDR3 sequences, with more than 45% observed a single time. This TCR was sampled from a man of 80 years or more in good health. The chain combines TRBV5-1 with TRBJ1-1; TRBD1 matches at 8 bases. The sample was blood. The CDR3 is CASRIQSGGRGMNTEAFF. CDR3 DNA: TGCGCCAGCAGGATACAGTCAGGGGGCCGGGGAATGAACACTGAAGCTTTCTTT.